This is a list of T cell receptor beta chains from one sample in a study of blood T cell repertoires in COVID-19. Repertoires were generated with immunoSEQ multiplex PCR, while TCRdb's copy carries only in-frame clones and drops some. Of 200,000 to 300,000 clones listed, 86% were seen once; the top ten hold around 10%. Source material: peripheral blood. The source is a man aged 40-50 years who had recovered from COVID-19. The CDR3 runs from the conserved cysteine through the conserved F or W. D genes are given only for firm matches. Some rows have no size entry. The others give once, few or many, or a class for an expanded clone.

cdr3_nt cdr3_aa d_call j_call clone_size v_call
TGCAGCGTTACCCTGGGAGGGAGCTCTGGAAACACCATATATTTT CSVTLGGSSGNTIYF - TRBJ1-3 - TRBV29-1
TGTGCCAGCAGCTTAGGCCCACCCCGCGACACCATATATTTT CASSLGPPRDTIYF - TRBJ1-3 - TRBV7-2
TGTGCCAGCAGCTTATTCAGGGCCGAGCAGTACTTC CASSLFRAEQYF - TRBJ2-7 - TRBV7-8
TGTGCCAGCAGTTTAAACAGGGGTGACGAGCAGTACTTC CASSLNRGDEQYF TRBD1 TRBJ2-7 - TRBV27
TGTGCCTGGAGGCCGGGACAGGGGGCCAGTCAGCCCCAGCATTTT CAWRPGQGASQPQHF TRBD1 TRBJ1-5 - TRBV30
TGTGCCAGCAGTTCCGGACAAAGGGAGCAGTACTTC CASSSGQREQYF - TRBJ2-7 - TRBV27
TGTGCCAGCAGCTCCCTCCGCGGGAGTGTCTACGAGCAGTACTTC CASSSLRGSVYEQYF TRBD2 TRBJ2-7 - TRBV5-6
TGCGCCAGCAGCTTCGGTACGGGGGTCGGTTTTAACACTGAAGCTTTCTTT CASSFGTGVGFNTEAFF - TRBJ1-1 - TRBV5-1
TGTGCCAGCAGCCCTACCCGGGACAGGGGTTCACCCCTCCACTTT CASSPTRDRGSPLHF TRBD1 TRBJ1-6 - TRBV7-9
TGTGCCAGCGGGGCCTCCGGGCGAGCCTCCTACGAGCAGTACTTC CASGASGRASYEQYF - TRBJ2-7 - TRBV27
TGCGCCAGCAGGGTAGAGACCCGAGGTTCACCCCTCCACTTT CASRVETRGSPLHF - TRBJ1-6 - TRBV5-1
TGTGCCAGCAGCTTGGGACTAGCGGGGGATGAGCAGTACTTC CASSLGLAGDEQYF TRBD2 TRBJ2-7 - TRBV5-4
TGTGCCAGCAGGCCACGGCTACAGGGGGCCAGCGAGCAGTACTTC CASRPRLQGASEQYF TRBD1 TRBJ2-7 - TRBV6-4
TGCAGCGCTTCGGGACAACTACAGTATTTT CSASGQLQYF - TRBJ2-3 - TRBV29-1
TGCGCCAGCAGCCAAGATCAAACAGCCCCAGATACGCAGTATTTT CASSQDQTAPDTQYF - TRBJ2-3 - TRBV4-3
TGTGCCAGCAGTTCGACAGGAATCCCGACTAACTATGGCTACACCTTC CASSSTGIPTNYGYTF - TRBJ1-2 - TRBV6-5
TGTGCCAGTAAGTTGCGGGGGGAAATCAATGAGCAGTTCTTC CASKLRGEINEQFF TRBD2 TRBJ2-1 - TRBV19
TGCGCCAGCTACCCCGCCAGGACAGGGGGCAGGGATGAGCAGTTCTTC CASYPARTGGRDEQFF TRBD1 TRBJ2-1 - TRBV23-1
TGTGCCAGCAGTCGACTAGCCTCTGGATCCTACAATGAGCAGTTCTTC CASSRLASGSYNEQFF TRBD2 TRBJ2-1 - TRBV7-8
TGTGCCAGCAGCTTGGCTAGCGGGAGACTATACGAGCAGTACTTC CASSLASGRLYEQYF TRBD2 TRBJ2-7 - TRBV11-2
TGTGCCAGTAGTGGACAGGGAACTAACTATGGCTACACCTTC CASSGQGTNYGYTF TRBD1 TRBJ1-2 - TRBV19
TGCAGTGCCCCCGGCAGGGGATCCCTCCACTTT CSAPGRGSLHF - TRBJ1-6 few TRBV20-1
TGTGCCAGCAGCCCCCTCGGCGGGAGAGGGGGCAAAAACATTCAGTACTTC CASSPLGGRGGKNIQYF - TRBJ2-4 - TRBV9
TGTGCCAGCAGCTTACTGGGCCAATTCGGGGGTACTGAAGCTTTCTTT CASSLLGQFGGTEAFF - TRBJ1-1 few TRBV7-9
TGTGCCTGGAGTGTTCCTACAGGCCACCAAGAGACCCAGTACTTC CAWSVPTGHQETQYF - TRBJ2-5 - TRBV30
TGTGCCAGCAGCGTAGGAGGACAGGGGGATTATGGCTACACCTTC CASSVGGQGDYGYTF TRBD1 TRBJ1-2 - TRBV9
TGTGCCAGCAGCTTGGAACTAGCGGAGTCTAAGACCCAGTACTTC CASSLELAESKTQYF TRBD2 TRBJ2-5 - TRBV7-2
TGTGCCAGTAGTATAACAGAGAACACTGAAGCTTTCTTT CASSITENTEAFF - TRBJ1-1 few TRBV19
TGCGCCAGCAGCTTGGGCCAGGGGGCGCTAGGTCCCTACGAGCAGTACTTC CASSLGQGALGPYEQYF TRBD1 TRBJ2-7 - TRBV5-1
TGTGCCAGCAGCCTCAAACCCCTCCAGGGAAACACCGGGGAGCTGTTTTTT CASSLKPLQGNTGELFF - TRBJ2-2 few TRBV4-2
TGTGCCAGTAGTATTGGCAGGGTCGCCAACGAGCAGTACTTC CASSIGRVANEQYF - TRBJ2-7 - TRBV19
TGTGCCTGGACCCCCCCCTTCAGGGGGGCGCGGGATACGCAGTATTTT CAWTPPFRGARDTQYF - TRBJ2-3 - TRBV30
TGTGCCAGCAGCTTAGGGAGCGGGGGGCGGTTGGAGACCCAGTACTTC CASSLGSGGRLETQYF TRBD2 TRBJ2-5 - TRBV11-2
TGCAGTACCTCTAGGGGGGAGACCCAGTACTTC CSTSRGETQYF - TRBJ2-5 - TRBV20-1
TGCGCCAGCAGCTTGGGACTAGCGGGGGGGCGTCGCTCCTACGAGCAGTACTTC CASSLGLAGGRRSYEQYF TRBD2 TRBJ2-7 - TRBV5-1
TGTGCCAGCAGCCAAAAGTTTGCCCCCACGGAGGAGACCCAGTACTTC CASSQKFAPTEETQYF - TRBJ2-5 - TRBV4-2
TGTGCCAGCGTTGGGACAGGGGTACCCACTGAAGCTTTCTTT CASVGTGVPTEAFF TRBD1 TRBJ1-1 - TRBV6-5
TGCGCCAGCAGCAGGGGACTAGCGGGAGGGTTGTCCACAGATACGCAGTATTTT CASSRGLAGGLSTDTQYF TRBD2 TRBJ2-3 - TRBV5-1
TGTGCAAGTCGCCCCGTTCAGACAGAAGATAGCAATCAGCCCCAGCATTTT CASRPVQTEDSNQPQHF - TRBJ1-5 - TRBV12-2
TGTGCCAGCAGCCCTACGGACAGGGGGCCCCCCTACGAGCAGTACTTC CASSPTDRGPPYEQYF TRBD1 TRBJ2-7 - TRBV6-6
TGTGCCAGCAGCTTGGGGGACAGGGGGATCGAAGAGCAGTTCTTC CASSLGDRGIEEQFF TRBD1 TRBJ2-1 - TRBV5-4
TGTGCCAGCAGCCGGGACAGTACATCCAATCTATCCGAGCAGTACTTC CASSRDSTSNLSEQYF TRBD1 TRBJ2-7 - TRBV7-2
TGTGCCTGGGGCGGGGCGAACACCGGGGAGCTGTTTTTT CAWGGANTGELFF - TRBJ2-2 - TRBV30
TGTGCCAGCCGAGGACTAGCGGGAGGGGAGACCCAGTACTTC CASRGLAGGETQYF TRBD2 TRBJ2-5 - TRBV27
TGTGCCAGCAGTTCGACAGGATTATTTGAACACGCTGAAGCTTTCTTT CASSSTGLFEHAEAFF - TRBJ1-1 - TRBV27
TGTGCCAGCAGTCCCAGGAACAGTTTTAACTATGGCTACACCTTC CASSPRNSFNYGYTF - TRBJ1-2 - TRBV27